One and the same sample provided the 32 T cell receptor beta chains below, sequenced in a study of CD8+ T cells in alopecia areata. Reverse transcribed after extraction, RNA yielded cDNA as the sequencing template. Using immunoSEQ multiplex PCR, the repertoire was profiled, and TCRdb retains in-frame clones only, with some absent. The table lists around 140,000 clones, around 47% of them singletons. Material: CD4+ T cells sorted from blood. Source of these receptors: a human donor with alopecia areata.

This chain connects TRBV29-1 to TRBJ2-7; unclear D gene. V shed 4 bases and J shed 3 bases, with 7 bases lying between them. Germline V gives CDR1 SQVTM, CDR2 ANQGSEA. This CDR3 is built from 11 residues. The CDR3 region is CSVGDGYEQYF. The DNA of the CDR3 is TGCAGCGTTGGTGACGGCTACGAGCAGTACTTC.

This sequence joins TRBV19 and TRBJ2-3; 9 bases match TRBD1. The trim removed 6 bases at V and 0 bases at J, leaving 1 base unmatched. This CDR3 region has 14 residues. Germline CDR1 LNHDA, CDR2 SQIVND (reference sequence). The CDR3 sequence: CASRTGGSTDTQYF. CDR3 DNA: TGTGCCAGTAGGACAGGGGGAAGCACAGATACGCAGTATTTT.

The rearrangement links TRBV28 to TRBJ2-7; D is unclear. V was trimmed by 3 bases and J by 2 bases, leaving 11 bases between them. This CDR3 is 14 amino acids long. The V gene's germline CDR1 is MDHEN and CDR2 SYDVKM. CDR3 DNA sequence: TGTGCCAGCAGTTTGCCCGATTTACCCTACGAGCAGTACTTC. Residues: CASSLPDLPYEQYF.

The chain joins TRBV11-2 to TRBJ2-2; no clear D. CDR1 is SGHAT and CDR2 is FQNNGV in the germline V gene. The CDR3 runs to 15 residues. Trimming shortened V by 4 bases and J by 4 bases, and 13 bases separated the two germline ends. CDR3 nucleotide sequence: TGTGCCAGCAGCTCCCCCCCCCGGGTCACCGGGGAGCTGTTTTTT. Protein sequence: CASSSPPRVTGELFF.

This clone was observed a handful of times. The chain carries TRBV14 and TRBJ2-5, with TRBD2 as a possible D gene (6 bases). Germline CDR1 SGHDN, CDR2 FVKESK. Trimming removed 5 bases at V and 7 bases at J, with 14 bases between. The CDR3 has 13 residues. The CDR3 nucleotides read TGTGCCAGCAGCTGGACGGGGAGGCGGACCCAGTACTTC. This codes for CASSWTGRRTQYF.

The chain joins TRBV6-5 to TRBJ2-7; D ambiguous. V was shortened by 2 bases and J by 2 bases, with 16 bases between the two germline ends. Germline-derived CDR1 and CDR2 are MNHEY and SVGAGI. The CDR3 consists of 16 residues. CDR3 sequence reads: CASSYHGSPITYEQYF. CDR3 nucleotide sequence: TGTGCCAGCAGTTACCATGGTAGCCCAATCACCTACGAGCAGTACTTC.

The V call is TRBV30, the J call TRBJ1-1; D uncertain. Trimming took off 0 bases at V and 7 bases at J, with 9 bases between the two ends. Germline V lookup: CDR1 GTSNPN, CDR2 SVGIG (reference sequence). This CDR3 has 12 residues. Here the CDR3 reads CAWSVRALEAFF. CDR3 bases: TGTGCCTGGAGTGTACGGGCCCTTGAAGCTTTCTTT.

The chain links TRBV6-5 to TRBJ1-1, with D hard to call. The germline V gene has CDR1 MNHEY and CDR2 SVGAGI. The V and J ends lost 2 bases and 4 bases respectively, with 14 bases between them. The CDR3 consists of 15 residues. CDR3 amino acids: CASSYPGFSGTEAFF. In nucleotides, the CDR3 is TGTGCCAGCAGTTACCCCGGATTTTCGGGCACTGAAGCTTTCTTT.

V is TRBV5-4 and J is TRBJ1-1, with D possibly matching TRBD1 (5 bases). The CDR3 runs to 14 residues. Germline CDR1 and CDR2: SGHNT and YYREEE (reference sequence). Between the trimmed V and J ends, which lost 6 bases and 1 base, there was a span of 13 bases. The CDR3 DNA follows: TGTGCCAGCAATGCGGGACTGCCGAACACTGAAGCTTTCTTT. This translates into CASNAGLPNTEAFF.

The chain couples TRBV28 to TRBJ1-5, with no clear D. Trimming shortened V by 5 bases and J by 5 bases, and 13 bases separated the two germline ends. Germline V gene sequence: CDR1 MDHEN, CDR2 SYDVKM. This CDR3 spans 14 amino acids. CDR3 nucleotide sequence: TGTGCCAGCAGTGAAGGCGGTGGTTATCAGCCCCAGCATTTT. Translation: CASSEGGGYQPQHF.

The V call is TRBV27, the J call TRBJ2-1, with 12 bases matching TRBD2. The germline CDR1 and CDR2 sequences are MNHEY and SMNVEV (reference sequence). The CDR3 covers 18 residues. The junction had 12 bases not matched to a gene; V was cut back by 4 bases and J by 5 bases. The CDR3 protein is CASSSPMTLAGGNNEQFF. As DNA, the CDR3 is TGTGCCAGCAGTTCCCCAATGACACTAGCGGGAGGAAACAATGAGCAGTTCTTC.

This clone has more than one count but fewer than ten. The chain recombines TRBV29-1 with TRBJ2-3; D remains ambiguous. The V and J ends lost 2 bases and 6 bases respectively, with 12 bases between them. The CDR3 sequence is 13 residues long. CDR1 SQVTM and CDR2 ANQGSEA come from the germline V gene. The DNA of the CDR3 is TGCAGCGTTGAAATCTCGTTTCGGGATACGCAGTATTTT. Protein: CSVEISFRDTQYF.

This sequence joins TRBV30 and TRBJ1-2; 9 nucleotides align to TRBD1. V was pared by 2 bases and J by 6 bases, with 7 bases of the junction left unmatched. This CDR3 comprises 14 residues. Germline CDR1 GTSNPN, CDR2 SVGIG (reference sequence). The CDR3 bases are TGTGCCTGGAGTTCTCGACAGGGGGTAAATGGCTACACCTTC. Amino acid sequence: CAWSSRQGVNGYTF.

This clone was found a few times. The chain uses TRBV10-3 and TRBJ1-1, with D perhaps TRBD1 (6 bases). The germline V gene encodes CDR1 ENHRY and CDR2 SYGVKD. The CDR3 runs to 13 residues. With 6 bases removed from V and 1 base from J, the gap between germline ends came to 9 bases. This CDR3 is CAISGQTNTEAFF. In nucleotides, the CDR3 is TGTGCCATCAGCGGACAGACGAACACTGAAGCTTTCTTT.

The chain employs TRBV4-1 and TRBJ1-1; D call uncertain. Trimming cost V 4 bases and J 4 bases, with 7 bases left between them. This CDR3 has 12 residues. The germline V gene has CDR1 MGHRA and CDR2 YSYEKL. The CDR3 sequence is CASSRGGTEAFF. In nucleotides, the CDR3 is TGCGCCAGCAGCCGAGGTGGCACTGAAGCTTTCTTT.

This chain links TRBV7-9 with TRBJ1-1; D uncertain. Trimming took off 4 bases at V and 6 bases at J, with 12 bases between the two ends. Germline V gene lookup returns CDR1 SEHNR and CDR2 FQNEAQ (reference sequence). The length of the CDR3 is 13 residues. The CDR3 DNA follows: TGTGCCAGCAGCTCTTTACGTGGTGCTGAAGCTTTCTTT. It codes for CASSSLRGAEAFF.

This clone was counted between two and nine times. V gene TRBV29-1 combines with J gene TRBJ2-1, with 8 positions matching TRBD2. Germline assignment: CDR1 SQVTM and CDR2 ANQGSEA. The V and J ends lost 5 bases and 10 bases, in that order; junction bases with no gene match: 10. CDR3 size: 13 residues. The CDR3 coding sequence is TGCAGCGTTCTAGTTGGGATAGCGGGAGAGCAGTTCTTC. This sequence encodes CSVLVGIAGEQFF.

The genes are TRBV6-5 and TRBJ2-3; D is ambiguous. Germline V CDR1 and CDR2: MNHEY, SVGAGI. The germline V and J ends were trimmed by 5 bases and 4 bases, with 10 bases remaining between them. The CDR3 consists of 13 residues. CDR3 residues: CASSQRLADTQYF. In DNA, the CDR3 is TGTGCCAGCAGTCAACGTTTGGCAGATACGCAGTATTTT.

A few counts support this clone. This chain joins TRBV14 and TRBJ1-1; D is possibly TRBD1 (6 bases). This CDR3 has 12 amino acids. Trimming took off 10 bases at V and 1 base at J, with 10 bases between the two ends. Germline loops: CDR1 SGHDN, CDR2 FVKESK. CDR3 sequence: CATDRTNTEAFF. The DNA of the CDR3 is TGTGCCACCGACAGGACGAACACTGAAGCTTTCTTT.

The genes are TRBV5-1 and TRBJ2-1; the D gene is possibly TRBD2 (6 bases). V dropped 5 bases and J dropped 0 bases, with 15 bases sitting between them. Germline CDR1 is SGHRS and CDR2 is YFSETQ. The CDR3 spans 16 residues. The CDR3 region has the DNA TGCGCCAGCAGTGAAAATCCGGGACTCTCCTACAATGAGCAGTTCTTC. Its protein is CASSENPGLSYNEQFF.

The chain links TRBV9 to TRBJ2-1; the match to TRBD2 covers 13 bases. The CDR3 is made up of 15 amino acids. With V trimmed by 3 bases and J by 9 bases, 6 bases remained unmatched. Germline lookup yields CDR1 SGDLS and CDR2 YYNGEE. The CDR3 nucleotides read TGTGCCAGCAGCGCCGGGACTAGCGGGACTATTGAGCAGTTCTTC. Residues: CASSAGTSGTIEQFF.

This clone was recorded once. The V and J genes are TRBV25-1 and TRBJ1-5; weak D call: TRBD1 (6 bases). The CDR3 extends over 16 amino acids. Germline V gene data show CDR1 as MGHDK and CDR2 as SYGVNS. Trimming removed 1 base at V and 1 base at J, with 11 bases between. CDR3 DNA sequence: TGTGCCAGCAGTGAATCCGGCAGGGGAAGCAATCAGCCCCAGCATTTT. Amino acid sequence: CASSESGRGSNQPQHF.

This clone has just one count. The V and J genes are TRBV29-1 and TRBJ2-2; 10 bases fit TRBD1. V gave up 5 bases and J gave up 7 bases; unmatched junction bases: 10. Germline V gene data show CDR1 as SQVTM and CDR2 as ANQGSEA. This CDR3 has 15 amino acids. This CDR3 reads CSVLRGTGVGGELFF. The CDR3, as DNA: TGCAGCGTTTTGAGGGGGACAGGGGTCGGCGGGGAGCTGTTTTTT.

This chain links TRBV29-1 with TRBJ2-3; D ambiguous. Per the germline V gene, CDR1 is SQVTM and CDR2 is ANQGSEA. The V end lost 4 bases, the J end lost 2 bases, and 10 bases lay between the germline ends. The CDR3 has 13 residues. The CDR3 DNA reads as TGCAGCGTTGTCGTTTATTCCACAGATACGCAGTATTTT. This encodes CSVVVYSTDTQYF.

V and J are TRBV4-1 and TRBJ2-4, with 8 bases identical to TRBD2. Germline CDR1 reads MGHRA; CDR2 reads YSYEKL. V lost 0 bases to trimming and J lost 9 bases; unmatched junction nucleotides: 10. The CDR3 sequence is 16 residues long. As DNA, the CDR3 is TGCGCCAGCAGCCAAGATCCGGGAGGGCTCCCTAGCATTCAGTACTTC. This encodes CASSQDPGGLPSIQYF.

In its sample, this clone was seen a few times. The CDR3 coding sequence is TGTGCCAGCGGTAACGTGGACAGGGTCGGCACTGAAGCTTTCTTT. This sequence encodes CASGNVDRVGTEAFF. The chain is built from TRBV28 and TRBJ1-1; 8 bases are shared with TRBD1. The CDR3 runs 15 residues. Germline loops: CDR1 MDHEN, CDR2 SYDVKM. The trim removed 8 bases at V and 4 bases at J, leaving 12 bases unmatched.

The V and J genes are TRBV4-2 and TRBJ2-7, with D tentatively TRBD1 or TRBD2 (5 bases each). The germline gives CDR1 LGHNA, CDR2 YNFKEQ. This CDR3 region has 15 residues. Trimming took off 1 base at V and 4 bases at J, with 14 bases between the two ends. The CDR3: CASSQAGTLKYEQYF. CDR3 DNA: TGTGCCAGCAGCCAAGCCGGGACGCTAAAGTACGAGCAGTACTTC.

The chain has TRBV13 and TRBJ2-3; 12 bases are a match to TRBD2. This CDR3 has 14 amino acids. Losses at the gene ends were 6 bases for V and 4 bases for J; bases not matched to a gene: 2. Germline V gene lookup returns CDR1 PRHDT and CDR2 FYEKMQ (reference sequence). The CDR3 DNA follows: TGTGCCAGCAGTCTAGCGGGAGGGCCAGATACGCAGTATTTT. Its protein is CASSLAGGPDTQYF.

CDR3 sequence (DNA): TGTGCCGGCCAAACCTCGGACAGGCCCCTCGGGCAGTACTTC. Its protein is CAGQTSDRPLGQYF. V usage is TRBV30 and J usage is TRBJ2-7; 7 bases fit TRBD1. Germline loops: CDR1 GTSNPN, CDR2 SVGIG (reference sequence). The CDR3 has 14 amino acids. Trimming at V came to 8 bases and at J to 9 bases, leaving 19 bases not matched to a gene.

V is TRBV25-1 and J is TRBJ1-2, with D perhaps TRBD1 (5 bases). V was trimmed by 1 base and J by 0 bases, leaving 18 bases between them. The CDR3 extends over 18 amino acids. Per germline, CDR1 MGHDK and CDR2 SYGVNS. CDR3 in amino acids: CASSELGAGGEANYGYTF. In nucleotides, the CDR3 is TGTGCCAGCAGTGAATTAGGCGCAGGAGGGGAAGCTAACTATGGCTACACCTTC.

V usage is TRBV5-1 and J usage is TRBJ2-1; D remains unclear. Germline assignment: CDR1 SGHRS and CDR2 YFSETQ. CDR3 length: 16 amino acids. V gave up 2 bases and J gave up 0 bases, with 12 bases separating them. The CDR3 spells CASSFGESSSYNEQFF. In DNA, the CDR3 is TGCGCCAGCAGCTTTGGAGAATCGAGCTCCTACAATGAGCAGTTCTTC.

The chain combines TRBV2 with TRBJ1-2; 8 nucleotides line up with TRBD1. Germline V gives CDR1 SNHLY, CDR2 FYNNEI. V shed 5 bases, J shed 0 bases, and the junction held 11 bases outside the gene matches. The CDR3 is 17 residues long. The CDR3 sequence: CASSTRQGLKTNYGYTF. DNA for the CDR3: TGTGCCAGCAGTACCCGACAGGGGCTAAAGACTAACTATGGCTACACCTTC. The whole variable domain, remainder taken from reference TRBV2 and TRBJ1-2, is EPEVTQTPSHQVTQMGQEVILRCVPISNHLYFYWYRQILGQKVEFLVSFYNNEISEKSEIFDDQFSVERPDGSNFTLKIRSTKLEDSAMYFCASSTRQGLKTNYGYTFGSGTRLTVV.